In this sample, the clone carrying this T cell receptor (beta chain) turned up once. Its matching antigen is unknown. This sample was included in a study of identifying expanded T cells in peripheral blood. Overall study findings and caveats: Differentially abundant clones: 0.95 to 1.5 between replicates, 16.4 at about 13 days, approximately 18 at four. Variance in clone template counts between roughly two-week samples significantly increased with total template count across all healthy donors.

V lost 4 bases and J 5 bases, leaving 16 bases between the germline ends. CDR1 and CDR2 (germline): SGHRS, YFSETQ. The CDR3 consists of 15 residues. Healthy donors had no documented immune events, such as infections, while sampled. This table comes from immunoSEQ multiplex PCR, and its TCRdb copy is limited to in-frame clones, with some not included. The table includes approximately 90,000 clones, approximately 83% detected once. Source material: blood. V gene TRBV5-1 combines with J gene TRBJ2-1; D is perhaps TRBD2 (6 bases). The receptor's source is a person aged 18-70 years in good health. The CDR3 region is CASSLSLAGNNEQFF. The CDR3 DNA sequence: TGCGCCAGCAGCCTCTCCTTGGCGGGGAACAATGAGCAGTTCTTC.